One sample yielded the 4 T cell receptor beta chains listed below, sequenced in a study of T-cell reconstitution after alpha-beta-depleted transplantation in children. Unique molecular identifiers were incorporated when the TCRbeta library was constructed. TCRdb used MiXCR to reprocess the PCR reads, holding one entry per CDR3 protein. This sample has roughly 4,000 distinct CDR3 sequences, with roughly an eighth found just once. The starting material was PBMCs, mostly from graft donor cells, obtained 60 days after TCRalphabeta/CD19-depleted stem cell transplant. Receptors were obtained from a male patient between 2 and 10 years old who had a stem cell transplant for acute lymphoblastic leukemia, so the T cells may come from the graft donor.

This clonotype was seen repeatedly, ten times or more. The chain carries TRBV9 and TRBJ2-5; no clear D. This CDR3 spans 13 amino acids. CDR1 SGDLS and CDR2 YYNGEE come from the germline V gene. Trimming cost V 0 bases and J 0 bases, with 3 bases left between them. CDR3 residues: CASSVGDQETQYF. As DNA, the CDR3 is TGTGCCAGCAGCGTAGGGGACCAAGAGACCCAGTACTTC.

This clonotype is judged large. The rearrangement links TRBV13 to TRBJ2-1, with D perhaps matching TRBD2 (5 bases). Germline assignment: CDR1 PRHDT and CDR2 FYEKMQ (reference sequence). This CDR3 comprises 16 residues. Trimming left V 1 base short and J 0 bases short, with 10 bases between. CDR3 nucleotides: TGTGCCAGCAGCTTAGAGGGAGAACCCTCCTACAATGAGCAGTTCTTC. Its protein product is CASSLEGEPSYNEQFF. Supplemented by reference TRBV13 and TRBJ2-1, the full variable domain reads AAGVIQSPRHLIKEKRETATLKCYPIPRHDTVYWYQQGPGQDPQFLISFYEKMQSDKGSIPDRFSAQQFSDYHSELNMSSLELGDSALYFCASSLEGEPSYNEQFFGPGTRLTVL.

This clonotype is categorized as medium-sized. The gene calls are TRBV7-9 and TRBJ2-3, with TRBD2 matching 11 bases. This CDR3 is 15 amino acids long. The V gene end was trimmed by 1 base and the J gene end by 4 bases; junction bases not matched to a gene: 1. Germline CDR1 and CDR2: SEHNR and FQNEAQ (reference sequence). CDR3 sequence reads: CASSLELAGADTQYF. The CDR3 DNA is TGTGCCAGCAGCTTAGAACTAGCGGGAGCAGATACGCAGTATTTT.

This clonotype showed up many times. The chain carries TRBV27 and TRBJ2-1; 13 bases align to TRBD2. Germline V gene data show CDR1 as MNHEY and CDR2 as SMNVEV (reference sequence). The CDR3 is 17 amino acids. Trimming cost V 4 bases and J 5 bases; bases outside gene matches: 8. The CDR3 here is CASSSWRTSGGHNEQFF. The CDR3 coding sequence is TGTGCCAGCAGTTCCTGGAGGACTAGCGGGGGACACAATGAGCAGTTCTTC.